These 5 T cell receptor beta chains originate from one sample sequenced in a study of T cells in Graves' hyperthyroidism and ophthalmopathy. The TCR beta CDR3 regions underwent amplification using RNA transcripts as the source. HTBI primers were used for first-round RT-PCR of the TCR CDR3. TCRdb reanalysed the multiplex PCR reads using MiXCR and keeps one entry per CDR3 protein. Among fewer than 550,000 distinct CDR3 sequences listed, 24% were seen once. The specimen sequenced was blood. These receptors came from a woman aged 25 to 39 with Graves' ophthalmopathy.

This clonotype showed up many times. The rearrangement joins TRBV28 to TRBJ2-5, with 12 bases matching TRBD2. This CDR3 region has 15 residues. V gave up 5 bases and J gave up 5 bases; unmatched junction bases: 6. Germline V lookup: CDR1 MDHEN, CDR2 SYDVKM. The CDR3 nucleotides read TGTGCCAGCAGTCCACTAGCGGGGGGTGTGGAGACCCAGTACTTC. It codes for CASSPLAGGVETQYF.

This clonotype appeared a few times. The chain carries TRBV12-3 or TRBV12-4 and TRBJ1-1; a weak D match, TRBD1 (6 bases). With 6 bases removed from V and 2 bases from J, the gap between germline ends came to 13 bases. CDR3 size: 14 residues. The chain's CDR3 is CASRGGTINTEAFF. Written as DNA, the CDR3 is TGTGCCAGCAGAGGGGGGACAATTAACACTGAAGCTTTCTTT.

This chain links TRBV5-5 with TRBJ2-7; 9 bases match TRBD1. The germline CDR1 and CDR2 sequences are SGHKS and YYEKEE (reference sequence). The CDR3 is 15 residues long. The ends lost 5 bases at V and 2 bases at J; junction bases unmatched: 8. The CDR3 bases are TGTGCCAGCAGTTCCGGGACAGGGTCTACCTACGAGCAGTACTTC. It codes for CASSSGTGSTYEQYF.

This clonotype was found many times. This rearrangement joins TRBV12-3 or TRBV12-4 to TRBJ2-7; possible D gene TRBD1, 6 bases. Trimming removed 5 bases from V and 3 bases from J, with 17 bases in between. There are 15 residues in the CDR3. CDR3: CASSPHRVTGYEQYF. DNA of the CDR3: TGTGCCAGCAGTCCCCACAGGGTAACAGGCTACGAGCAGTACTTC.

The J gene is TRBJ2-5, the V gene TRBV14; D possibly uses TRBD1 or TRBD2 (5 bases each). CDR3 length: 15 amino acids. Trimming shortened V by 1 base and J by 1 base, and 10 bases separated the two germline ends. Germline-derived CDR1 and CDR2 are SGHDN and FVKESK. The CDR3 sequence: CASSQVRGAQETQYF. CDR3 DNA: TGTGCCAGCAGCCAAGTAAGGGGAGCCCAAGAGACCCAGTACTTC.